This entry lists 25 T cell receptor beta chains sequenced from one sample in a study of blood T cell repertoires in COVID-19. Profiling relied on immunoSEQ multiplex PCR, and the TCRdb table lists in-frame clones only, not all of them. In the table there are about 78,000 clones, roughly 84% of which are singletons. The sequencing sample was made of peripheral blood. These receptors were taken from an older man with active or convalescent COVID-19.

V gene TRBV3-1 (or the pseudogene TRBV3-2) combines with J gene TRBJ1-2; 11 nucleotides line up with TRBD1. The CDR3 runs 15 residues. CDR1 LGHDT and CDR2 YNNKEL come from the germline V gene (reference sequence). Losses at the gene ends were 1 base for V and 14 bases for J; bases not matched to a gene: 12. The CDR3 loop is CASSQAKSGQGASTF. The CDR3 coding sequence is TGTGCCAGCAGCCAAGCCAAATCAGGACAGGGGGCATCGACCTTC.

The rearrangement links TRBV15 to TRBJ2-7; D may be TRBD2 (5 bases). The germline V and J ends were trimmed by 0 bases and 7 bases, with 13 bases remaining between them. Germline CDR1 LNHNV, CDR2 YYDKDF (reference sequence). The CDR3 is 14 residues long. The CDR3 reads CATSRDLRGGEQYF. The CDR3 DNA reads TGTGCCACCAGCAGAGATCTTCGTGGCGGGGAGCAGTACTTC.

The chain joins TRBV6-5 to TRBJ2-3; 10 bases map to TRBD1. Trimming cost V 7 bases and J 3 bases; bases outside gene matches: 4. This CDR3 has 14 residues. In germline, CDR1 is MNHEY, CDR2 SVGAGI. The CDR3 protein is CASMRDRGTDTQYF. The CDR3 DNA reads TGTGCCAGCATGAGGGACAGGGGAACAGATACGCAGTATTTT.

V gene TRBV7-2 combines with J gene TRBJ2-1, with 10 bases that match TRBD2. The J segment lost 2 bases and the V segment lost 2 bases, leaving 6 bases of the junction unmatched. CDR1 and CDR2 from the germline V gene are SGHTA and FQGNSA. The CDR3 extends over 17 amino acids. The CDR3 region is CASSLQAGGPPYNEQFF. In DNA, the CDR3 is TGTGCCAGCAGCTTACAAGCGGGGGGGCCCCCCTACAATGAGCAGTTCTTC.

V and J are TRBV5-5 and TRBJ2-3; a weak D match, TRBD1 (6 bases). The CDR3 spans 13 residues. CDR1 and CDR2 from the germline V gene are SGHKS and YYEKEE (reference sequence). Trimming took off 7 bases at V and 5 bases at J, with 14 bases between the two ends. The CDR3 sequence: CASGGLSQDTQYF. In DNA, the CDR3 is TGTGCCAGCGGGGGCCTCTCCCAAGATACGCAGTATTTT.

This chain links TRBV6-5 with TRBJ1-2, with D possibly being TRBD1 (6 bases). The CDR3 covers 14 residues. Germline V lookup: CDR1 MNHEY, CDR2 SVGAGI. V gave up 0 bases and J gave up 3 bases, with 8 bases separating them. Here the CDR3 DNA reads TGTGCCAGCAGTTACTCGTCAGGGGACTATGGCTACACCTTC. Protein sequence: CASSYSSGDYGYTF.

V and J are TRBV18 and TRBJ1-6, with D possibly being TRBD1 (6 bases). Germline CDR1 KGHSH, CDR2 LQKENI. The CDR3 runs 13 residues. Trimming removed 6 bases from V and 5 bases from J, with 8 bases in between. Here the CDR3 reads CASSKGDNSPLHF. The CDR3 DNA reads TGTGCCAGCTCTAAGGGGGATAATTCACCCCTCCACTTT.

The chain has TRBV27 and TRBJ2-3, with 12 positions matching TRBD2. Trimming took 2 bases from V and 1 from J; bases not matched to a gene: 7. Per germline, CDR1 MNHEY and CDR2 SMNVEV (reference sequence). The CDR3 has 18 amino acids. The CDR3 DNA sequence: TGTGCCAGCAGTTTAATAGCTAGCGGGAGGGCCGGCACAGATACGCAGTATTTT. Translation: CASSLIASGRAGTDTQYF.

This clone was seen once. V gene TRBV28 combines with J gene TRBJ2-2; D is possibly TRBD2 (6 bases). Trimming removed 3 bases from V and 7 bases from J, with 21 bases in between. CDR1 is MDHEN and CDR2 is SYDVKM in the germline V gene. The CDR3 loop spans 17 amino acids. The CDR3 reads CASSLTGGAGGFGELFF. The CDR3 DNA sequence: TGTGCCAGCAGTTTGACCGGAGGCGCCGGGGGTTTCGGGGAGCTGTTTTTT. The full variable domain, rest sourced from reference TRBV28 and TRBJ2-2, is DVKVTQSSRYLVKRTGEKVFLECVQDMDHENMFWYRQDPGLGLRLIYFSYDVKMKEKGDIPEGYSVSREKKERFSLILESASTNQTSMYLCASSLTGGAGGFGELFFGEGSRLTVL.

The CDR3 DNA is TGTGCCAGTAGTACAGGGGGCAATCAGCCCCAGCATTTT. This gives the protein CASSTGGNQPQHF. The chain employs TRBV19 and TRBJ1-5, with D tentatively TRBD1 (6 bases). Trimming shortened V by 4 bases and J by 2 bases, and 6 bases separated the two germline ends. The CDR3 consists of 13 residues. Germline lookup yields CDR1 LNHDA and CDR2 SQIVND (reference sequence).

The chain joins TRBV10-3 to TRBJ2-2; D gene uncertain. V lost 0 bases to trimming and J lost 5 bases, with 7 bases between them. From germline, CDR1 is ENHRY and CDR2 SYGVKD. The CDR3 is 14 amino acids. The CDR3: CAISESHRTGELFF. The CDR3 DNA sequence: TGTGCCATCAGTGAGTCACACAGAACCGGGGAGCTGTTTTTT.

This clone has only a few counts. The CDR3 DNA reads TGCGCCAGCAGCCCGTGGGGAGACGAAAACACTGAAGCTTTCTTT. It encodes CASSPWGDENTEAFF. The rearrangement joins TRBV5-1 to TRBJ1-1; D gene uncertain. Trimming pared 4 bases from V and 2 bases from J, leaving 15 bases between. The length of the CDR3 is 15 residues. Germline loops: CDR1 SGHRS, CDR2 YFSETQ.

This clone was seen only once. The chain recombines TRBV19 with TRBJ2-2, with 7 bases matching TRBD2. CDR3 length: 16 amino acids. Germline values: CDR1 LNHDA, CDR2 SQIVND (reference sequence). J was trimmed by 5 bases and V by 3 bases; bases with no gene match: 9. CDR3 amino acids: CASSIPRGLPTGELFF. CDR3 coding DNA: TGTGCCAGTAGTATCCCCCGGGGACTACCGACCGGGGAGCTGTTTTTT.

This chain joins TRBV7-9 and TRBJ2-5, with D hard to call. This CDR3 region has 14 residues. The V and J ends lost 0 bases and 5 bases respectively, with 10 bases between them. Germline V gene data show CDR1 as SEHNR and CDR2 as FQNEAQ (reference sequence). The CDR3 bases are TGTGCCAGCAGCTTAGCTCTAGAGGTCGAGACCCAGTACTTC. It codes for CASSLALEVETQYF.

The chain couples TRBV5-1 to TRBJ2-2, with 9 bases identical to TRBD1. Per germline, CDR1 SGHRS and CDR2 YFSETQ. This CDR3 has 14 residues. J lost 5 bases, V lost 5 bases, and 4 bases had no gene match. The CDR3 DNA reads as TGCGCCAGCAGGCGGACAGGGGAAACCGGGGAGCTGTTTTTT. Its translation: CASRRTGETGELFF.

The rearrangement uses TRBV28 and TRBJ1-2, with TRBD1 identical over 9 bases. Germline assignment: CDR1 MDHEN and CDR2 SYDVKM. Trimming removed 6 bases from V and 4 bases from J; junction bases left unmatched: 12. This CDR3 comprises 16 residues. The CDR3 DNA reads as TGTGCCAGCAGGCTATCACAGGGGGCGCGGGGCTATGGCTACACCTTC. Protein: CASRLSQGARGYGYTF.

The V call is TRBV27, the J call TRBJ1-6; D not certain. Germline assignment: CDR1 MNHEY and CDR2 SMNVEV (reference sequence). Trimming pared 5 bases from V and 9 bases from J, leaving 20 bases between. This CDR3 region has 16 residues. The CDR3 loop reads CASSPRPLIEGSPLHF. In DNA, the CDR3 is TGTGCCAGCAGTCCCCGTCCTCTTATTGAGGGTTCACCCCTCCACTTT.

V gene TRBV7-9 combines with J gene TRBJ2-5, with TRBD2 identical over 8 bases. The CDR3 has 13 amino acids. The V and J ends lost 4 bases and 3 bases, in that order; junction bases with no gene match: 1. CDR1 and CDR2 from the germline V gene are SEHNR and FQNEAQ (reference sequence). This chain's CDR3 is CASSSGREETQYF. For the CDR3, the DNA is TGTGCCAGCAGCTCCGGGAGGGAAGAGACCCAGTACTTC.

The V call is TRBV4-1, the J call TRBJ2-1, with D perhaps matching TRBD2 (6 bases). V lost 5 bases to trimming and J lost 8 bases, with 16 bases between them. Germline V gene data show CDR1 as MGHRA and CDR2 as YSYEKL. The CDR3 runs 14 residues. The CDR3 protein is CASSLGRGGDEQFF. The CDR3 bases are TGCGCCAGCAGCTTGGGCCGTGGCGGGGATGAGCAGTTCTTC.

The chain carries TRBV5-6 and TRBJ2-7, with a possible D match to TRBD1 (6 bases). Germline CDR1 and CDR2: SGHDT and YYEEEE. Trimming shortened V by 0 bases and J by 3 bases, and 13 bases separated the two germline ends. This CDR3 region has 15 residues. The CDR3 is CASSLALRGNYEQYF. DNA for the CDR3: TGTGCCAGCAGCTTGGCCCTCAGGGGAAACTACGAGCAGTACTTC.

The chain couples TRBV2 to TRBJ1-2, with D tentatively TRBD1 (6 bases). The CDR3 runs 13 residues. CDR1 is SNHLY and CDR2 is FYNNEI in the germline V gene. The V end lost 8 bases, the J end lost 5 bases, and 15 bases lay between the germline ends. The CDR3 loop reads CASVGDGQYGYTF. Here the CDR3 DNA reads TGTGCCAGCGTGGGGGACGGACAGTATGGCTACACCTTC. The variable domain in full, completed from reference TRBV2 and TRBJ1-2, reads EPEVTQTPSHQVTQMGQEVILRCVPISNHLYFYWYRQILGQKVEFLVSFYNNEISEKSEIFDDQFSVERPDGSNFTLKIRSTKLEDSAMYFCASVGDGQYGYTFGSGTRLTVV.

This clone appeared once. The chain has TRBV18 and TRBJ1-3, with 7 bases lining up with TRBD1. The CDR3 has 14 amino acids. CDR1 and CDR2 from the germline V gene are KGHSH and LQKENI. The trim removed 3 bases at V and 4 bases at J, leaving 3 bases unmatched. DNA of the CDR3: TGTGCCAGCTCACCCGGGACAGACGGAAACACCATATATTTT. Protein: CASSPGTDGNTIYF.

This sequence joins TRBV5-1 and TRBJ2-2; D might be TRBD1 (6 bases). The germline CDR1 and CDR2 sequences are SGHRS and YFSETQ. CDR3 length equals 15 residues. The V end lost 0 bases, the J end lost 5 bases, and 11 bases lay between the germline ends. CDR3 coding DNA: TGCGCCAGCAGCTTGGGGGCAGGGGAGACCGGGGAGCTGTTTTTT. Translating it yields CASSLGAGETGELFF.

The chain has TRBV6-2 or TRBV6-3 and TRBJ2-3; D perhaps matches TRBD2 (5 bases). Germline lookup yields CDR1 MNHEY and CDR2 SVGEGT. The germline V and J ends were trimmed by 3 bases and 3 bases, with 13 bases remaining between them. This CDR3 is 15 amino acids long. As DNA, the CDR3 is TGTGCCAGCAGTTATGGGCGGGCAGGTACAGATACGCAGTATTTT. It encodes CASSYGRAGTDTQYF.

The CDR3 region has the DNA TGCGCCAGCAGCTCCGATGGGGCGCTTAATCAGCCCCAGCATTTT. It encodes CASSSDGALNQPQHF. The rearrangement joins TRBV5-1 to TRBJ1-5, with D possibly being TRBD1 (5 bases). The length of the CDR3 is 15 residues. From germline, CDR1 is SGHRS and CDR2 YFSETQ. V was clipped by 3 bases and J by 4 bases, with 14 bases between them.